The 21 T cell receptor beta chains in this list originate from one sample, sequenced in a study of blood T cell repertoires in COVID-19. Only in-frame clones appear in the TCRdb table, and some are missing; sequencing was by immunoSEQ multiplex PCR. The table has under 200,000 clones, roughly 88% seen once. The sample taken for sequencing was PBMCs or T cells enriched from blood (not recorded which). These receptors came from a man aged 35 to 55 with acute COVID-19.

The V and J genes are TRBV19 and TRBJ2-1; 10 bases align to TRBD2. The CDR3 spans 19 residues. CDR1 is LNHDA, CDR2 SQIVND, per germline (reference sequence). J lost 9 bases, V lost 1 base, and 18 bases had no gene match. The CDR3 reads CASSIGYGRQREGRGEQFF. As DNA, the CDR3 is TGTGCCAGTAGTATAGGTTACGGGCGCCAGCGGGAGGGCCGTGGTGAGCAGTTCTTC.

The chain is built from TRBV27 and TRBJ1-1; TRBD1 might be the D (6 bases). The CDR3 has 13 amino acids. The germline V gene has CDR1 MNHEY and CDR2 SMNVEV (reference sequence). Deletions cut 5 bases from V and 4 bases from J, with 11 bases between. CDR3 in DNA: TGTGCCAGCAGTAACACAGGGAGCACTGAAGCTTTCTTT. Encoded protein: CASSNTGSTEAFF.

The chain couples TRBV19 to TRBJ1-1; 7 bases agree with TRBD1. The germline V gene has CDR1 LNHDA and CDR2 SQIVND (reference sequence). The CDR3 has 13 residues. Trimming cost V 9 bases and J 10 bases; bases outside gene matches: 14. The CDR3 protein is CASWRGRDMRAFF. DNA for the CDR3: TGTGCCAGCTGGAGGGGGCGCGATATGAGAGCTTTCTTT. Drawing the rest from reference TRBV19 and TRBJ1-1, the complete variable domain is DGGITQSPKYLFRKEGQNVTLSCEQNLNHDAMYWYRQDPGQGLRLIYYSQIVNDFQKGDIAEGYSVSREKKESFPLTVTSAQKNPTAFYLCASWRGRDMRAFFGQGTRLTVV.

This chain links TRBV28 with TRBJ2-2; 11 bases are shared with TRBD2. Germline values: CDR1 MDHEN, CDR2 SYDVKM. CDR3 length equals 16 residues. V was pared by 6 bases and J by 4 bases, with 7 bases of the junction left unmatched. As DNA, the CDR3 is TGTGCCAGCAGGAGCGGTAGCGGGAGGGTCACCGGGGAGCTGTTTTTT. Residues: CASRSGSGRVTGELFF.

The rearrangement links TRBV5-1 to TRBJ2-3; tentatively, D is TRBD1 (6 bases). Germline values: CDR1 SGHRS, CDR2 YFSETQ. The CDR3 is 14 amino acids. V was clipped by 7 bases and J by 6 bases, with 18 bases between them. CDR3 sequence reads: CASRWDTPGDTQYF. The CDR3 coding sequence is TGCGCCAGCCGATGGGACACCCCCGGGGATACGCAGTATTTT.

CDR3 bases: TGTGCCAGCAGTTTCACGACAGGGTGGAATTCACCCCTCCACTTT. It specifies CASSFTTGWNSPLHF. V and J are TRBV27 and TRBJ1-6; TRBD1 matches at 7 bases. CDR1 is MNHEY and CDR2 is SMNVEV in the germline V gene (reference sequence). CDR3 size: 15 residues. V gave up 3 bases and J gave up 7 bases; unmatched junction bases: 6.

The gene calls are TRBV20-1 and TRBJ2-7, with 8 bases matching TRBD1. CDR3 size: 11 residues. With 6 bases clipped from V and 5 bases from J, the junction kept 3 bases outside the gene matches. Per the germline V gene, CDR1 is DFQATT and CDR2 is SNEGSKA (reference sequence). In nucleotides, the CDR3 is TGCAGTGCCTCGGACAGGGACGAGCAGTACTTC. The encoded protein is CSASDRDEQYF.

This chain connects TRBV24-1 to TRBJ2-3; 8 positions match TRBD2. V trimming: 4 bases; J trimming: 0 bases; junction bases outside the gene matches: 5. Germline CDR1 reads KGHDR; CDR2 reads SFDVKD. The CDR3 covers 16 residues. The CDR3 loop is CATSDLAGFSTDTQYF. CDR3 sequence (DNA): TGTGCCACCAGTGACCTAGCGGGTTTTAGCACAGATACGCAGTATTTT.

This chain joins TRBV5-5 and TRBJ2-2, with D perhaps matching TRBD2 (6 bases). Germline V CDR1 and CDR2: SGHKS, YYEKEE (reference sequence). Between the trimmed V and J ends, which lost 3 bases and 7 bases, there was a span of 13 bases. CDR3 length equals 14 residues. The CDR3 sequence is CASSWSSGGGELFF. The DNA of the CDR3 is TGTGCCAGCAGCTGGTCCTCCGGGGGCGGGGAGCTGTTTTTT.

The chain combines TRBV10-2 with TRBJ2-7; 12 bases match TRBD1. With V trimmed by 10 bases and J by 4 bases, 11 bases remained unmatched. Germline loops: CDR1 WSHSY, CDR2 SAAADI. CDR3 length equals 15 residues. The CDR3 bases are TGCGCCACCTCCCGGTCGGGACAGGGGGCTTACGAGCAGTACTTC. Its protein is CATSRSGQGAYEQYF.

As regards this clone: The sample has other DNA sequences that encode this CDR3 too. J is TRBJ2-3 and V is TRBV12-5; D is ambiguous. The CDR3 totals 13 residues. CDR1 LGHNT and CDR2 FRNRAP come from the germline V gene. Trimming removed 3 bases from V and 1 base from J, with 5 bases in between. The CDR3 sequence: CASGFSGTDTQYF. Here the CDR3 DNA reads TGTGCTAGTGGTTTCTCCGGCACAGATACGCAGTATTTT.

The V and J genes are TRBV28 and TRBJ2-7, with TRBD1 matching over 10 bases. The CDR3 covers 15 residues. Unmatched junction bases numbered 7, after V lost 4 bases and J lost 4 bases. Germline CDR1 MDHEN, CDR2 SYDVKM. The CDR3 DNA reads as TGTGCCAGCAGTTCGACAGGGGGCGTTGATTACGAGCAGTACTTC. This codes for CASSSTGGVDYEQYF.

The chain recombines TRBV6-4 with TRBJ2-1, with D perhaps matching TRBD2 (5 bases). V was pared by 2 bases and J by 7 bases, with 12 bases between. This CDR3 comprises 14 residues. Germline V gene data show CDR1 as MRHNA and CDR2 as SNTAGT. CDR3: CASSDNLDFNEQFF. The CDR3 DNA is TGTGCCAGCAGTGACAACCTGGACTTTAATGAGCAGTTCTTC.

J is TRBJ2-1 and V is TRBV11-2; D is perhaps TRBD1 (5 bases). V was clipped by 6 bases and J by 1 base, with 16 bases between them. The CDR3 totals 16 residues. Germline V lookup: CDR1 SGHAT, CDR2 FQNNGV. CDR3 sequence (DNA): TGTGCCAGCAGTAATCTCTTTAGGGGATCCTACAATGAGCAGTTCTTC. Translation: CASSNLFRGSYNEQFF.

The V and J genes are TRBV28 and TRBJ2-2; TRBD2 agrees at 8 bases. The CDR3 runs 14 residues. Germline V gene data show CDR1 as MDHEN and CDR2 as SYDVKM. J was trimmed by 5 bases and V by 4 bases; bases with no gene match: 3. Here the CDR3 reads CASSWGLVTGELFF. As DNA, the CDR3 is TGTGCCAGCAGTTGGGGACTAGTAACCGGGGAGCTGTTTTTT.

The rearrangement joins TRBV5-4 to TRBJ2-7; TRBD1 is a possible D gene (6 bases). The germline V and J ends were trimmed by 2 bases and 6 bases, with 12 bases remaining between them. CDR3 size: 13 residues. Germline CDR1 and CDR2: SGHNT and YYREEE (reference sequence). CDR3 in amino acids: CASSLDRMGEQYF. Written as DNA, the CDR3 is TGTGCCAGCAGCTTAGACAGGATGGGCGAGCAGTACTTC.

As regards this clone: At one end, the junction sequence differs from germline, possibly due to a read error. CDR3 loop: CASSVGTGGSTF. CDR3 bases: TGTGCCAGCAGTGTTGGGACAGGGGGCTCCACCTTC. The gene calls are TRBV2 and TRBJ1-2; TRBD1 agrees at 12 bases. The CDR3 spans 12 residues. CDR1 is SNHLY, CDR2 FYNNEI, per germline.

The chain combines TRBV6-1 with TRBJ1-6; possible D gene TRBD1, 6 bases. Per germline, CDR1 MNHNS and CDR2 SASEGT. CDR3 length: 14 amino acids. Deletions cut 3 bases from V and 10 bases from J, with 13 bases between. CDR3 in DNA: TGTGCCAGCAGTGACCTCAGGGGTGAATCACCCCTCCACTTT. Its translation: CASSDLRGESPLHF.

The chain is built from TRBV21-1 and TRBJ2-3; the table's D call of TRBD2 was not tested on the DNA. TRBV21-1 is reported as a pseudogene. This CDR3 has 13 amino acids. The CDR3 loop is CARARSSTDTQYF. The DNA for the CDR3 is TGTGCCAGAGCCCGTTCTTCCACAGATACGCAGTATTTT.

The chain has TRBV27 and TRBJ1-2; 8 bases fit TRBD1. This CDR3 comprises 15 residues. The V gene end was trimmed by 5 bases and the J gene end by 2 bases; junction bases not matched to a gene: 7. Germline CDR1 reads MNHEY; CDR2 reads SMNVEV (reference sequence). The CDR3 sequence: CASSQGRGRNYGYTF. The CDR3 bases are TGTGCCAGCAGTCAGGGCAGGGGGCGAAACTATGGCTACACCTTC.

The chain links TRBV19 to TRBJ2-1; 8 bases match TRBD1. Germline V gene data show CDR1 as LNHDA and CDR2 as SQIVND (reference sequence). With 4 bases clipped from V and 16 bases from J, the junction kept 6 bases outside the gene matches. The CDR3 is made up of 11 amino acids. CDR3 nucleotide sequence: TGTGCCAGTAGTAGACAGGGGTCAAGTTTCTTC. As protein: CASSRQGSSFF.